The T cell receptor beta chain described here comes from a study of metastatic and nonmetastatic thyroid tumors. Study-wide findings and caveats: Significantly higher TCR beta diversity was reportedly seen in malignant thyroid tumors than benign nodules, in blood and tumor.

In the authors' methods: The study took CDR3 differences across clinicopathological groups and made a distant-metastasis classifier for papillary thyroid cancer from them. TCRdb re-processed the PCR reads through MiXCR. These V and J calls originate from TCRdb's pipeline instead of the authors' own analysis. The table shows more than 85,000 clones, with roughly 8.6% occurring only once. This CDR3 has 13 amino acids. With 2 bases removed from V and 9 bases from J, the gap between germline ends came to 11 bases. Germline lookup yields CDR1 MNHNS and CDR2 SASEGT. Each patient went into thyroid surgery without having received any treatment. This clone was seen a handful of times. As yet, its antigen is unknown.

The specimen sequenced was blood. The chain links TRBV6-1 to TRBJ2-1; either TRBD1 or TRBD2 may fit D (5 bases each). This TCR was sampled from a female donor with papillary thyroid cancer or a benign thyroid nodule (not recorded which). Some clones in this sample may be carry-over from other donors' samples. The DNA of the CDR3 is TGTGCCAGCAGTGAATTGGGGGTTCTTGAGCAGTTCTTC. Protein sequence: CASSELGVLEQFF.